The 21 T cell receptor beta chains given below trace back to one sample, sequenced in a study of T cell changes during pregnancy in multiple sclerosis (dated by TCRdb to between 2017 and 2020). Library construction relied on the immunoSEQ multiplex PCR assay. Here the immuneACCESS table is served through TCRdb, limited to in-frame sequences with V and J called. Missing clones are a known gap in these copies; in checked studies unresolved V genes cover under half, and the rest lacks a known reason. Recorded for this sample are under 130,000 clones; approximately 90% of them occurred a single time. The ten largest clones represent around 3.5% of the sample. This specimen was peripheral blood, taken after pregnancy. Every receptor here comes from a female donor with multiple sclerosis, enrolled in a pregnancy study.

The CDR3 is CASSLGLSMEPQHF. DNA for the CDR3: TGTGCCAGCAGCCTGGGACTCTCAATGGAGCCCCAGCATTTT. V and J are TRBV6-6 and TRBJ1-5, with D perhaps matching TRBD1 (5 bases). The germline V and J ends were trimmed by 6 bases and 8 bases, with 17 bases remaining between them. Germline values: CDR1 MNHNY, CDR2 SVGAGI (reference sequence). The CDR3 runs 14 residues.

This sequence joins TRBV5-6 and TRBJ1-5, with 10 bases lining up with TRBD1. The germline V gene encodes CDR1 SGHDT and CDR2 YYEEEE. The ends lost 3 bases at V and 4 bases at J; junction bases unmatched: 1. This CDR3 contains 14 residues. The CDR3 region is CASSWGQGNQPQHF. Here the CDR3 DNA reads TGTGCCAGCAGCTGGGGACAGGGGAATCAGCCCCAGCATTTT.

This rearrangement joins TRBV5-4 to TRBJ1-4, with a tentative D call TRBD1 (6 bases). Germline V gene lookup returns CDR1 SGHNT and CDR2 YYREEE (reference sequence). This CDR3 region has 16 residues. Trimming took 0 bases from V and 7 from J, leaving 16 bases between them. The CDR3 reads CASSLGGQGGIEKLFF. The CDR3 DNA is TGTGCCAGCAGCTTGGGGGGGCAGGGTGGAATTGAAAAACTGTTTTTT.

The V call is TRBV6-4, the J call TRBJ2-3; 10 bases align to TRBD2. The V and J ends lost 3 bases and 4 bases, in that order; junction bases with no gene match: 4. Germline V gives CDR1 MRHNA, CDR2 SNTAGT. The CDR3 length is 15 residues. Here the CDR3 DNA reads TGTGCCAGCAGTGAAAGCGGGGGGGCACCAGATACGCAGTATTTT. It encodes CASSESGGAPDTQYF.

V and J are TRBV7-3 and TRBJ1-1; 7 positions agree with TRBD1. V shed 0 bases, J shed 10 bases, and the junction held 8 bases outside the gene matches. The V gene's germline CDR1 is SGHTA and CDR2 FQGTGA. This CDR3 spans 14 amino acids. The CDR3: CASSLTGASGGAFF. In DNA form, the CDR3 reads TGTGCCAGCAGCTTAACGGGGGCCTCAGGGGGAGCTTTCTTT.

The rearrangement links TRBV7-6 to TRBJ2-2; perhaps TRBD1 as D (6 bases). This CDR3 region has 15 residues. V lost 6 bases and J 7 bases, leaving 18 bases between the germline ends. Germline assignment: CDR1 SGHVS and CDR2 FNYEAQ. The CDR3 spells CASSPTSRGYGELFF. For the CDR3, the DNA is TGTGCCAGCAGTCCCACCTCCAGGGGCTACGGGGAGCTGTTTTTT. The complete variable domain, with remaining parts taken from reference TRBV7-6 and TRBJ2-2, reads GAGVSQSPRYKVTKRGQDVALRCDPISGHVSLYWYRQALGQGPEFLTYFNYEAQQDKSGLPNDRFSAERPEGSISTLTIQRTEQRDSAMYRCASSPTSRGYGELFFGEGSRLTVL.

The chain has TRBV4-1 and TRBJ2-5, with 10 bases matching TRBD1. Germline trimming cut 4 bases from V and 5 bases from J; bases unmatched to any gene: 7. The CDR3 is 15 amino acids. The germline gives CDR1 MGHRA, CDR2 YSYEKL. The CDR3 is CASSLTGTGVETQYF. The CDR3 DNA reads TGCGCCAGCAGCCTCACCGGGACAGGGGTGGAGACCCAGTACTTC.

The gene calls are TRBV7-6 and TRBJ2-4; 13 nucleotides agree with TRBD2. Per germline, CDR1 SGHVS and CDR2 FNYEAQ. J was trimmed by 2 bases and V by 3 bases; bases with no gene match: 10. CDR3 size: 19 residues. CDR3 residues: CASSFELAGGPGSKNIQYF. CDR3 coding DNA: TGTGCCAGCAGCTTCGAACTAGCGGGGGGGCCAGGGTCCAAAAACATTCAGTACTTC.

J is TRBJ2-1 and V is TRBV2; D is perhaps TRBD2 (5 bases). The CDR3 is made up of 15 amino acids. Germline V gene lookup returns CDR1 SNHLY and CDR2 FYNNEI. With 5 bases removed from V and 8 bases from J, the gap between germline ends came to 19 bases. The CDR3 bases are TGTGCCAGCAGTCCCGGACTCCCATCGGGTGATGAGCAGTTCTTC. Its translation is CASSPGLPSGDEQFF.

CDR3 DNA: TGTGCCAGCAGCTCAGGGTATGGCTACACCTTC. Protein: CASSSGYGYTF. The chain has TRBV7-9 and TRBJ1-2, with D tentatively TRBD1 (5 bases). Per germline, CDR1 SEHNR and CDR2 FQNEAQ (reference sequence). The CDR3 has 11 amino acids. The V end lost 4 bases, the J end lost 5 bases, and 5 bases lay between the germline ends.

The CDR3: CSVGAGSDGYTF. As DNA, the CDR3 is TGCAGCGTTGGGGCAGGGTCGGATGGCTACACCTTC. The chain combines TRBV29-1 with TRBJ1-2, with D possibly being TRBD1 (5 bases). CDR1 and CDR2 (germline): SQVTM, ANQGSEA. V lost 4 bases, J lost 6 bases, and 12 bases lay in between. The CDR3 runs 12 residues.

The chain combines TRBV5-6 with TRBJ2-7; 7 nucleotides agree with TRBD1. V lost 3 bases to trimming and J lost 1 base; unmatched junction nucleotides: 4. Germline V gene sequence: CDR1 SGHDT, CDR2 YYEEEE. CDR3 length equals 14 residues. In DNA, the CDR3 is TGTGCCAGCAGCTGGGGGACAGTTTCCTACGAGCAGTACTTC. This translates into CASSWGTVSYEQYF.

This chain uses TRBV19 with TRBJ1-5, with 8 bases lining up with TRBD1. The V gene's germline CDR1 is LNHDA and CDR2 SQIVND (reference sequence). V lost 2 bases to trimming and J lost 5 bases; unmatched junction nucleotides: 5. The CDR3 totals 15 residues. The CDR3 DNA is TGTGCCAGTAGTATAAGTGGGGACAGGTATCAGCCCCAGCATTTT. This encodes CASSISGDRYQPQHF. The full variable domain, completed using reference TRBV19 and TRBJ1-5, is DGGITQSPKYLFRKEGQNVTLSCEQNLNHDAMYWYRQDPGQGLRLIYYSQIVNDFQKGDIAEGYSVSREKKESFPLTVTSAQKNPTAFYLCASSISGDRYQPQHFGDGTRLSIL.

The V gene is TRBV2, the J gene TRBJ2-4; D not resolved. The length of the CDR3 is 14 residues. Germline-derived CDR1 and CDR2 are SNHLY and FYNNEI. V shed 3 bases and J shed 7 bases, with 13 bases lying between them. The CDR3 protein is CASSEPARVNIQYF. Here the CDR3 DNA reads TGTGCCAGCAGTGAGCCCGCTCGGGTGAACATTCAGTACTTC.

About this clone itself: Distinct nucleotide sequences in the sample also encode this CDR3. The rearrangement joins TRBV2 to TRBJ1-3; 8 positions agree with TRBD1. The CDR3 consists of 17 residues. V trimming: 3 bases; J trimming: 7 bases; junction bases outside the gene matches: 14. Germline V gives CDR1 SNHLY, CDR2 FYNNEI. CDR3 DNA: TGTGCCAGCAGTGATATACCCGCCAGGGGGCGTCGGAACACCATATATTTT. It codes for CASSDIPARGRRNTIYF.

The CDR3 loop is CASSVGHRTNTEAFF. Written as DNA, the CDR3 is TGTGCCAGCAGCGTGGGGCACAGGACGAACACTGAAGCTTTCTTT. The chain has TRBV9 and TRBJ1-1; D possibly corresponds to TRBD1 (5 bases). Trimming cost V 2 bases and J 1 base, with 12 bases left between them. The CDR3 has 15 amino acids. Germline assignment: CDR1 SGDLS and CDR2 YYNGEE.

This clone was seen just once. The rearrangement uses TRBV2 and TRBJ2-7; 7 bases match TRBD2. The CDR3 loop spans 17 amino acids. The germline gives CDR1 SNHLY, CDR2 FYNNEI. The V and J ends lost 6 bases and 4 bases, in that order; junction bases with no gene match: 18. This CDR3 reads CASSDAVLAEQFYEQYF. CDR3 nucleotides: TGTGCCAGCAGCGACGCGGTCCTAGCGGAACAATTTTACGAGCAGTACTTC.

The V call is TRBV7-2, the J call TRBJ1-1; D possibly corresponds to TRBD1 (6 bases). V lost 2 bases, J lost 5 bases, and 15 bases lay in between. The CDR3 loop spans 15 amino acids. Germline V CDR1 and CDR2: SGHTA, FQGNSA. Written as DNA, the CDR3 is TGTGCCAGCAGCTTACAGGGGAAGGGGTGGACTGAAGCTTTCTTT. Its translation is CASSLQGKGWTEAFF.

The rearrangement uses TRBV10-2 and TRBJ1-3, with D maybe TRBD1 (5 bases). Trimming took 2 bases from V and 2 from J, leaving 16 bases between them. Germline V gene lookup returns CDR1 WSHSY and CDR2 SAAADI. The CDR3 consists of 17 residues. The chain's CDR3 is CASSEVGGALAGNTIYF. Here the CDR3 DNA reads TGCGCCAGCAGTGAGGTTGGCGGGGCTCTAGCTGGAAACACCATATATTTT.

This clone was seen a few times. This sequence joins TRBV27 and TRBJ1-5; D perhaps matches TRBD1 (5 bases). Germline V gene data show CDR1 as MNHEY and CDR2 as SMNVEV (reference sequence). The germline V and J ends were trimmed by 5 bases and 3 bases, with 11 bases remaining between them. The CDR3 extends over 14 amino acids. Here the CDR3 DNA reads TGTGCCAGCAGTCGGACACAAGACAATCAGCCCCAGCATTTT. Amino acid sequence: CASSRTQDNQPQHF.

The rearrangement links TRBV6-5 to TRBJ1-5; 10 bases are a match to TRBD1. V was pared by 6 bases and J by 5 bases, with 7 bases of the junction left unmatched. This CDR3 is built from 15 residues. Germline loops: CDR1 MNHEY, CDR2 SVGAGI. CDR3 DNA sequence: TGTGCCAGCAGCGATAGACAGGGGGCTTATCAGCCCCAGCATTTT. This encodes CASSDRQGAYQPQHF.